The clone carrying this TCR beta chain has more than one count but fewer than ten. Using its own MiXCR run on the reads, TCRdb lists one record per CDR3 protein. The table lists about 680,000 distinct CDR3 sequences, approximately 24% of them singletons. The source of the sample is a study of T cell repertoires in cytomegalovirus infection. This CDR3 has 17 residues. V shed 5 bases and J shed 3 bases, with 20 bases lying between them. Germline values: CDR1 MDHEN, CDR2 SYDVKM. The source of this sequence is a human donor in good health (CMV status not recorded). Some clones in this sample may be carry-over from other donors' samples. The sample comprised CD8+ T cells from PBMCs. The genes are TRBV28 and TRBJ2-1, with D perhaps TRBD2 (7 bases). As DNA, the CDR3 is TGTGCCAGCAGTACGATTGTTGGGGGGGCCCTCTACAATGAGCAGTTCTTC. Encoded protein: CASSTIVGGALYNEQFF.